This record concerns one T cell receptor beta chain sequence. These data are taken from a study of blood T cell repertoires in COVID-19. Assay: immunoSEQ multiplex PCR; the TCRdb copy retains only in-frame clones and omits some. This table has some 510,000 clones, roughly 88% appearing once. Cohort assignment relied on participant-reported clinical history. The specimen was PBMCs or T cells enriched from blood (not recorded which). This receptor was identified in a woman in her forties who had recovered from COVID-19.

The CDR3 DNA sequence: TGTGCCAGCAGCTTAGGACAGGGGAGACAGCAGAGGGAAGCTTTCTTT. As protein: CASSLGQGRQQREAFF. The J gene is TRBJ1-1, the V gene TRBV7-9, with TRBD1 identical over 8 bases. This CDR3 comprises 16 residues. V lost 1 base and J lost 8; bases outside the gene matches: 12. Germline lookup yields CDR1 SEHNR and CDR2 FQNEAQ (reference sequence).